This T cell receptor beta chain was sequenced in a study of regulatory T cells in long-lasting Graves disease. HTBI primers from iRepertoire and Arm-PCR of CDR3 regions yielded the TCR beta libraries. TCRdb re-analysed the multiplex PCR reads in MiXCR, keeping a single row per CDR3 protein. The profile shows approximately 350,000 distinct CDR3 sequences, 10% to 15% of them singletons. This clonotype was counted at least ten times. Described time point: newly diagnosed GD, antithyroid drugs for less than 3 months. From RNA extracted from PBMCs, the TCR library was made. These data also featured in a second study, about T cells in Graves' hyperthyroidism and ophthalmopathy. That study adds: When the TCR CDR3 underwent first-round RT-PCR, the HTBI primer set was used.

Source: peripheral blood mononuclear cells (PBMCs), taken at new diagnosis, from a patient treated with antithyroid drugs. This TCR was recovered from a young woman with Graves disease.

Here the CDR3 DNA reads TGTGCCAGCAGCTTATCCGGCCAGGTTGATGGCTACACCTTC. It codes for CASSLSGQVDGYTF. The chain is built from TRBV7-2 and TRBJ1-2; D gene unclear. The CDR3 runs 14 residues. The V gene's germline CDR1 is SGHTA and CDR2 FQGNSA. Between the trimmed V and J ends, which lost 2 bases and 6 bases, there was a span of 13 bases.